This entry lists 13 T cell receptor beta chains sequenced from one sample in a study of T cell responses to AZD1222 COVID-19 vaccine. The table came from immunoSEQ multiplex PCR; TCRdb's copy has only in-frame clones and leaves some out. The sample records more than 95,000 clones, 75% to 90% being singletons. The starting material was peripheral blood, obtained on day 0 of AZD1222 vaccination. These receptors were taken from an adult in good health.

The chain couples TRBV6-5 to TRBJ2-1; 11 nucleotides align to TRBD2. V trimming: 7 bases; J trimming: 10 bases; junction bases outside the gene matches: 12. The CDR3 totals 15 residues. CDR1 and CDR2 from the germline V gene are MNHEY and SVGAGI. The CDR3 DNA reads TGTGCCAGCACCAAACCCGGGACTAGCGGTTTAGAGCAGTTCTTC. This encodes CASTKPGTSGLEQFF.

The CDR3 DNA reads as TGTGCCAGCAGCCCCCGAAGGGGAAACACCATATATTTT. Amino acid sequence: CASSPRRGNTIYF. The genes are TRBV3-1 (or the pseudogene TRBV3-2) and TRBJ1-3; no reliable D call. This CDR3 is built from 13 residues. The V and J ends lost 4 bases and 4 bases respectively, with 8 bases between them. CDR1 is LGHDT and CDR2 is YNNKEL in the germline V gene (reference sequence).

The V gene is TRBV9, the J gene TRBJ1-2; 7 positions match TRBD1. After removal of 4 bases from V and 8 bases from J, the junction contained 2 bases not matched to a gene. The CDR3 sequence is 11 residues long. Per the germline V gene, CDR1 is SGDLS and CDR2 is YYNGEE. The CDR3 DNA reads TGTGCCAGCAGCCCAGGGGGGGGCTACACCTTC. It encodes CASSPGGGYTF.

J is TRBJ1-6 and V is TRBV5-1, with 7 bases aligning to TRBD1. There are 18 residues in the CDR3. The germline CDR1 and CDR2 sequences are SGHRS and YFSETQ. V was clipped by 4 bases and J by 8 bases; unmatched bases: 18. In nucleotides, the CDR3 is TGCGCCAGCAGCGGGACCCAAATGGACAGGAATCCGTATTCACCCCTCCACTTT. Protein: CASSGTQMDRNPYSPLHF. Based on the CDR3 plus reference TRBV5-1 and TRBJ1-6, the full variable domain is KAGVTQTPRYLIKTRGQQVTLSCSPISGHRSVSWYQQTPGQGLQFLFEYFSETQRNKGNFPGRFSGRQFSNSRSEMNVSTLELGDSALYLCASSGTQMDRNPYSPLHFGNGTRLTVT.

V gene TRBV19 combines with J gene TRBJ1-2; D call uncertain. CDR3 length: 13 residues. Per the germline V gene, CDR1 is LNHDA and CDR2 is SQIVND (reference sequence). The V gene lost 4 bases and the J gene lost 8 bases, with 14 bases spanning the gap. The CDR3 region is CASSKEHFRGYTF. As DNA, the CDR3 is TGTGCCAGTAGTAAGGAGCACTTTCGCGGCTACACCTTC.

The chain joins TRBV6-5 to TRBJ2-5; no clear D. Germline V gene sequence: CDR1 MNHEY, CDR2 SVGAGI. The CDR3 has 11 amino acids. The ends were cut back, 2 bases at V and 4 bases at J, with 2 bases in the middle. The CDR3 nucleotides read TGTGCCAGCAGTTACGGAGAGACCCAGTACTTC. It codes for CASSYGETQYF.

The gene calls are TRBV11-2 and TRBJ1-6, with D possibly TRBD1 on 5 matching bases. Between the trimmed V and J ends, which lost 2 bases and 2 bases, there was a span of 13 bases. Germline V CDR1 and CDR2: SGHAT, FQNNGV. The CDR3 totals 17 residues. CDR3: CASSLQGTGPYNSPLHF. CDR3 coding DNA: TGTGCCAGCAGCTTACAGGGTACGGGGCCCTATAATTCACCCCTCCACTTT.

This chain uses TRBV7-6 with TRBJ2-7, with D perhaps matching TRBD1 (5 bases). The CDR3 extends over 15 amino acids. CDR1 is SGHVS and CDR2 is FNYEAQ in the germline V gene. The V and J ends lost 5 bases and 2 bases respectively, with 16 bases between them. The CDR3 region has the DNA TGTGCCAGCAGCATTAGTAGGGGCAGCGCCTACGAGCAGTACTTC. Protein sequence: CASSISRGSAYEQYF.

The gene calls are TRBV7-8 and TRBJ1-6; no firm D call. The CDR3 runs to 13 residues. Trimming removed 9 bases at V and 3 bases at J, with 9 bases between. The germline V gene has CDR1 SGHVS and CDR2 FQNEAQ. CDR3 sequence (DNA): TGTGCCAGTTCTGGGAGCTATAATTCACCCCTCCACTTT. Amino acids: CASSGSYNSPLHF.

The V gene is TRBV28, the J gene TRBJ1-1; 8 bases align to TRBD1. CDR1 and CDR2 from the germline V gene are MDHEN and SYDVKM. J was trimmed by 3 bases and V by 7 bases; bases with no gene match: 10. This CDR3 spans 15 amino acids. CDR3 protein: CASTLLDRADTEAFF. DNA of the CDR3: TGTGCCAGCACCCTGCTGGACAGGGCGGACACTGAAGCTTTCTTT.

CDR3 coding DNA: TGTGCCAGCAGCCGAAGCGGGGGGAGCTCCTACGAGCAGTACTTC. This gives the protein CASSRSGGSSYEQYF. The chain joins TRBV4-2 to TRBJ2-7, with 9 positions matching TRBD2. This CDR3 has 15 amino acids. V was clipped by 4 bases and J by 0 bases; unmatched bases: 4. Germline V lookup: CDR1 LGHNA, CDR2 YNFKEQ.

This clone has just a few counts. The CDR3 DNA is TGTGCCAGCAGGGGGGCAGGACGCTCTGGAAACACCATATATTTT. Translation gives CASRGAGRSGNTIYF. The chain uses TRBV9 and TRBJ1-3; a weak D match, TRBD1 (6 bases). This CDR3 is 15 amino acids long. The germline V gene encodes CDR1 SGDLS and CDR2 YYNGEE. The V end was cut by 5 bases, the J end by 0 bases, with 12 bases between.

This clone came up once. The rearrangement links TRBV29-1 to TRBJ2-5; 9 bases are shared with TRBD2. Per germline, CDR1 SQVTM and CDR2 ANQGSEA. The CDR3 runs to 13 residues. The trim removed 7 bases at V and 5 bases at J, leaving 8 bases unmatched. The CDR3 bases are TGCAGCGCAGATAGCGGGAGTTGGGAGACCCAGTACTTC. Translating it yields CSADSGSWETQYF.